Below, 24 T cell receptor beta chains from the same sample are listed, as sequenced in a study of technical replicates of blood from a few donors. TCRdb's table, derived via immunoSEQ multiplex PCR, lists solely in-frame clones and lacks some. The sample lists 50,000 to 65,000 clones; about 90% were seen once. The sequenced material came from PBMCs. These receptors came from a human donor in good health. Some clones in this sample may be carry-over from other donors' samples.

V is TRBV18 and J is TRBJ2-3; D might be TRBD1 (6 bases). Germline CDR1 and CDR2: KGHSH and LQKENI. The CDR3 runs to 13 residues. The V end was cut by 2 bases, the J end by 11 bases, with 14 bases between. The CDR3 region has the DNA TGTGCCAGCTCACCATATTCCCGGGACAAGCAGTATTTT. Its translation: CASSPYSRDKQYF.

The chain links TRBV6-1 to TRBJ2-1; D may be TRBD2 (5 bases). The CDR3 runs to 13 residues. Trimming shortened V by 6 bases and J by 1 base, and 7 bases separated the two germline ends. The V gene's germline CDR1 is MNHNS and CDR2 SASEGT. The CDR3 sequence is CASSRGSYNEQFF. CDR3 nucleotide sequence: TGTGCCAGCAGCCGGGGATCCTACAATGAGCAGTTCTTC.

This clone has a handful of counts. V is TRBV19 and J is TRBJ1-2, with 8 bases lining up with TRBD1. In germline, CDR1 is LNHDA, CDR2 SQIVND (reference sequence). The ends lost 5 bases at V and 4 bases at J; junction bases unmatched: 9. The CDR3 runs to 15 residues. CDR3 sequence (DNA): TGTGCCAGTAGTCTCCCCCGGACAGGGACCTATGGCTACACCTTC. Translating gives CASSLPRTGTYGYTF.

The V gene is TRBV14, the J gene TRBJ1-1; the D is unclear. Trimming removed 3 bases from V and 5 bases from J, with 13 bases in between. The CDR3 is 14 amino acids. Germline-derived CDR1 and CDR2 are SGHDN and FVKESK. The CDR3 DNA follows: TGTGCCAGCAGCCAGCTATGGAGGGAAACTGAAGCTTTCTTT. This gives the protein CASSQLWRETEAFF. Full variable domain (rest looked up from reference TRBV14 and TRBJ1-1): EAGVTQFPSHSVIEKGQTVTLRCDPISGHDNLYWYRRVMGKEIKFLLHFVKESKQDESGMPNNRFLAERTGGTYSTLKVQPAELEDSGVYFCASSQLWRETEAFFGQGTRLTVV.

CDR3 protein: CASSHSLGSSYEQYF. The CDR3 region has the DNA TGTGCCAGCAGCCACAGTTTAGGGAGCTCCTACGAGCAGTACTTC. This sequence joins TRBV7-9 and TRBJ2-7; tentative D call: TRBD2 (5 bases). Germline V gives CDR1 SEHNR, CDR2 FQNEAQ (reference sequence). The CDR3 runs to 15 residues. V was shortened by 5 bases and J by 0 bases, with 14 bases between the two germline ends.

The chain has TRBV4-3 and TRBJ2-5; 7 bases are a match to TRBD2. V trimming: 5 bases; J trimming: 3 bases; junction bases outside the gene matches: 12. CDR3 length: 16 residues. Germline V gene sequence: CDR1 LGHNA, CDR2 YSLEER. The CDR3 loop is CASSSSTGGYEETQYF. The CDR3 DNA reads as TGCGCCAGCAGCTCTTCCACGGGGGGTTACGAAGAGACCCAGTACTTC.

Worth noting for this clone: Other DNA sequences in the sample encode the same CDR3. V usage is TRBV18 and J usage is TRBJ1-1; tentatively, D is TRBD1 (5 bases). This CDR3 comprises 13 residues. Germline V lookup: CDR1 KGHSH, CDR2 LQKENI. The V and J ends lost 3 bases and 4 bases respectively, with 9 bases between them. CDR3 region: CASSPQGGTEAFF. CDR3 DNA: TGTGCCAGCTCACCCCAGGGCGGCACTGAAGCTTTCTTT.

The V and J genes are TRBV29-1 and TRBJ2-2; D is possibly TRBD1 (5 bases). The CDR3 length is 14 residues. Trimming took 4 bases from V and 1 from J, leaving 10 bases between them. Germline CDR1 SQVTM, CDR2 ANQGSEA. The CDR3 DNA sequence: TGCAGCGTTGCCCCAGGGCAGAACACCGGGGAGCTGTTTTTT. This translates into CSVAPGQNTGELFF.

The chain links TRBV2 to TRBJ2-3, with D possibly matching TRBD1 (6 bases). CDR1 is SNHLY and CDR2 is FYNNEI in the germline V gene. This CDR3 is 13 amino acids long. Trimming took 10 bases from V and 4 from J, leaving 15 bases between them. In DNA form, the CDR3 reads TGTGCCACAGGGGCCAACAGGCCAGATACGCAGTATTTT. Protein product: CATGANRPDTQYF.

This clone was seen just once. This chain connects TRBV19 to TRBJ2-7, with 8 bases matching TRBD2. J gave up 5 bases and V 6 bases, and 12 bases lay outside the gene matches. The CDR3 loop spans 15 amino acids. From germline, CDR1 is LNHDA and CDR2 SQIVND (reference sequence). CDR3 sequence (DNA): TGTGCCAGTAGGGGGGGGAGCGGGAGAGCTGACGAGCAGTACTTC. This codes for CASRGGSGRADEQYF.

This CDR3 reads CASSYDGGGGYTF. CDR3 nucleotides: TGTGCCAGCAGTTATGACGGGGGTGGCGGCTACACCTTC. The chain recombines TRBV6-5 with TRBJ1-2; a weak D match, TRBD1 (5 bases). Looked up from germline, CDR1 is MNHEY and CDR2 is SVGAGI. CDR3 size: 13 residues. The germline V and J ends were trimmed by 3 bases and 8 bases, with 13 bases remaining between them.

This chain links TRBV7-8 with TRBJ2-2; unclear D gene. The germline gives CDR1 SGHVS, CDR2 FQNEAQ. With 1 base removed from V and 4 bases from J, the gap between germline ends came to 7 bases. The CDR3 extends over 14 amino acids. CDR3 amino acids: CASSLGWPTGELFF. In DNA, the CDR3 is TGTGCCAGCAGCTTAGGCTGGCCCACCGGGGAGCTGTTTTTT.

In this sample, this clone turned up once. The V call is TRBV9, the J call TRBJ1-4; no definite D call. The V and J ends lost 5 bases and 12 bases respectively, with 14 bases between them. This CDR3 region has 12 residues. The V gene's germline CDR1 is SGDLS and CDR2 YYNGEE. CDR3 amino acids: CASSEDGGELFF. The CDR3, as DNA: TGTGCCAGCAGTGAGGACGGCGGGGAACTGTTTTTT. The full variable domain, with the rest looked up from reference TRBV9 and TRBJ1-4, is DSGVTQTPKHLITATGQRVTLRCSPRSGDLSVYWYQQSLDQGLQFLIQYYNGEERAKGNILERFSAQQFPDLHSELNLSSLELGDSALYFCASSEDGGELFFGSGTQLSVL.

The chain is built from TRBV7-9 and TRBJ2-1, with 14 bases aligning to TRBD2. CDR1 and CDR2 (germline): SEHNR, FQNEAQ (reference sequence). With V trimmed by 7 bases and J by 0 bases, 11 bases remained unmatched. This CDR3 comprises 19 residues. CDR3 region: CASTPRLAGGQSSYNEQFF. CDR3 DNA sequence: TGTGCCAGCACCCCACGACTAGCGGGGGGGCAGAGCTCCTACAATGAGCAGTTCTTC.

The genes are TRBV4-1 and TRBJ1-3; no reliable D call. This CDR3 has 15 residues. Germline V gene data show CDR1 as MGHRA and CDR2 as YSYEKL. Trimming removed 3 bases from V and 0 bases from J, with 9 bases in between. CDR3 nucleotide sequence: TGCGCCAGCAGCCAGGCAGGCTACTCTGGAAACACCATATATTTT. This codes for CASSQAGYSGNTIYF.

The chain has TRBV19 and TRBJ1-5; the match to TRBD1 covers 7 bases. V dropped 6 bases and J dropped 7; count of bases not matched to a gene: 12. Germline V gives CDR1 LNHDA, CDR2 SQIVND (reference sequence). CDR3 length: 15 residues. As DNA, the CDR3 is TGTGCCAGTAGGACCAGACAGGGCGGGGAGCAGCCCCAGCATTTT. Translation gives CASRTRQGGEQPQHF.

The chain employs TRBV30 and TRBJ2-2, with TRBD2 as a possible D gene (6 bases). Germline values: CDR1 GTSNPN, CDR2 SVGIG (reference sequence). Between the trimmed V and J ends, which lost 3 bases and 8 bases, there was a span of 16 bases. The CDR3 totals 14 residues. The CDR3 DNA is TGTGCCTGGAGCTCCCACCGGGGGTGGGGGGAGCTGTTTTTT. Its protein is CAWSSHRGWGELFF.

The chain joins TRBV18 to TRBJ2-5, with D hard to call. Between the trimmed V and J ends, which lost 3 bases and 1 base, there was a span of 6 bases. Looked up from germline, CDR1 is KGHSH and CDR2 is LQKENI. The CDR3 totals 13 residues. CDR3 DNA: TGTGCCAGCTCACCCCCATCCCAAGAGACCCAGTACTTC. Protein sequence: CASSPPSQETQYF.

The gene calls are TRBV4-3 and TRBJ2-7; 7 positions agree with TRBD1. The CDR3 is made up of 13 amino acids. The junction had 4 bases not matched to a gene; V was cut back by 4 bases and J by 4 bases. Germline lookup yields CDR1 LGHNA and CDR2 YSLEER. The CDR3 DNA sequence: TGCGCCAGCAGCCGGGACAGCTCTTACGAGCAGTACTTC. Translating it yields CASSRDSSYEQYF.

The chain recombines TRBV7-9 with TRBJ1-2; no clear D. The CDR3 covers 14 residues. CDR1 SEHNR and CDR2 FQNEAQ come from the germline V gene (reference sequence). The V and J ends lost 1 base and 4 bases respectively, with 10 bases between them. The CDR3 DNA sequence: TGTGCCAGCAGCTTAGACATCCCCAGCTATGGCTACACCTTC. Residues: CASSLDIPSYGYTF.

The chain uses TRBV2 and TRBJ1-1; a weak D match, TRBD1 (5 bases). The CDR3 is 13 residues long. The germline V gene has CDR1 SNHLY and CDR2 FYNNEI. V was cut by 4 bases and J by 5 bases, with 11 bases left in between. The CDR3 is CASSVAQGTEAFF. CDR3 nucleotides: TGTGCCAGCAGTGTGGCCCAGGGTACTGAAGCTTTCTTT.

In its sample, this clone was seen once. The V and J genes are TRBV4-1 and TRBJ2-1; weak D call: TRBD1 (6 bases). V was pared by 1 base and J by 10 bases, with 8 bases between. Germline CDR1 is MGHRA and CDR2 is YSYEKL. CDR3 length: 12 amino acids. The CDR3 DNA reads TGCGCCAGCAGCCAAGCAAGGGGGGAGCAGTTCTTC. Translation: CASSQARGEQFF.

V and J are TRBV6-5 and TRBJ2-1; 9 positions match TRBD2. Germline trimming cut 2 bases from V and 6 bases from J; bases unmatched to any gene: 8. Looked up from germline, CDR1 is MNHEY and CDR2 is SVGAGI. This CDR3 contains 16 residues. CDR3 sequence reads: CASSYAILAGSNEQFF. The CDR3 DNA follows: TGTGCCAGCAGTTACGCGATCCTAGCGGGAAGCAATGAGCAGTTCTTC.

This chain links TRBV28 with TRBJ1-2; D might be TRBD1 (6 bases). The V gene's germline CDR1 is MDHEN and CDR2 SYDVKM. This CDR3 is 12 amino acids long. Trimming took 3 bases from V and 8 from J, leaving 10 bases between them. The CDR3, as DNA: TGTGCCAGCAGTTTCGCAGGGGTCGGCTACACCTTC. This gives the protein CASSFAGVGYTF.